A single sample is the source of the 7 T cell receptor beta chains below, sequenced in a study of STAT3 mutations in large granular lymphocyte leukemia. Study results and limitations: In T-cell large granular lymphocyte leukemia, about half of patients showed multiple immunodominant subclonotypes.

For these TCRs, the target antigens are not known. Repertoires were generated with immunoSEQ multiplex PCR, while TCRdb's copy carries only in-frame clones and drops some. The sample has about 42,000 clones; roughly 81% are singletons. The sample was PBMCs. The receptor source for this set is a human donor with T large granular lymphocyte leukemia. Some clones in this sample may be carry-over from other donors' samples.

This chain links TRBV12-5 with TRBJ2-1; TRBD2 matches 16 bases. Trimming at V came to 5 bases and at J to 9 bases, leaving 4 bases not matched to a gene. The CDR3 length is 15 residues. Germline V gene data show CDR1 as LGHNT and CDR2 as FRNRAP. The CDR3 protein is CASGPGTSGGVEQFF. The CDR3 nucleotides are TGTGCTAGTGGTCCCGGGACTAGCGGGGGGGTTGAGCAGTTCTTC. The full variable domain, rest sourced from reference TRBV12-5 and TRBJ2-1, is DARVTQTPRHKVTEMGQEVTMRCQPILGHNTVFWYRQTMMQGLELLAYFRNRAPLDDSGMPKDRFSAEMPDATLATLKIQPSEPRDSAVYFCASGPGTSGGVEQFFGPGTRLTVL.

The genes are TRBV4-1 and TRBJ2-3, with 8 bases lining up with TRBD2. This CDR3 contains 16 residues. Germline assignment: CDR1 MGHRA and CDR2 YSYEKL. V dropped 1 base and J dropped 3; count of bases not matched to a gene: 6. The DNA of the CDR3 is TGCGCCAGCAGCCAAGTACCCGCGGGGGGAACAGATACGCAGTATTTT. This sequence encodes CASSQVPAGGTDTQYF.

The chain couples TRBV6-1 to TRBJ2-1; 8 bases are a match to TRBD2. CDR1 and CDR2 (germline): MNHNS, SASEGT. The CDR3 extends over 14 amino acids. The junction had 3 bases not matched to a gene; V was cut back by 6 bases and J by 2 bases. CDR3 residues: CASSPGGPYNEQFF. The CDR3 DNA follows: TGTGCCAGCAGCCCGGGGGGGCCCTACAATGAGCAGTTCTTC.

The chain combines TRBV10-2 with TRBJ2-2; 7 nucleotides align to TRBD2. This CDR3 has 13 amino acids. V gave up 7 bases and J gave up 6 bases; unmatched junction bases: 5. Germline V gene lookup returns CDR1 WSHSY and CDR2 SAAADI. The CDR3 region has the DNA TGCGCCAGCATTCGGGGGGAGTCCGGGGAGCTGTTTTTT. Translated, it gives CASIRGESGELFF.

CDR3 residues: CASSRQGLRNQPQHF. The CDR3 DNA follows: TGTGCCAGCAGCCGACAGGGTCTTAGAAATCAGCCCCAGCATTTT. The chain uses TRBV5-6 and TRBJ1-5; 7 bases agree with TRBD1. Germline assignment: CDR1 SGHDT and CDR2 YYEEEE. The junction had 8 bases not matched to a gene; V was cut back by 4 bases and J by 4 bases. CDR3 size: 15 residues.

The V and J genes are TRBV5-5 and TRBJ2-7; 7 nucleotides agree with TRBD1. Germline V lookup: CDR1 SGHKS, CDR2 YYEKEE (reference sequence). The CDR3 runs to 13 residues. The trim removed 4 bases at V and 4 bases at J, leaving 5 bases unmatched. Written as DNA, the CDR3 is TGTGCCAGCAGCACGACAGGGCTTTACGAGCAGTACGTC. It encodes CASSTTGLYEQYV.

This clone came up once. This chain links TRBV6-6 with TRBJ2-5; weak D call: TRBD1 (5 bases). The length of the CDR3 is 14 residues. V shed 6 bases and J shed 5 bases, with 16 bases lying between them. Germline lookup yields CDR1 MNHNY and CDR2 SVGAGI (reference sequence). The CDR3 sequence is CASRLVPNRETQYF. CDR3 nucleotide sequence: TGTGCCAGCAGGCTCGTCCCCAACAGGGAGACCCAGTACTTC.